One sample yielded the 6 T cell receptor beta chains listed below, sequenced in a study of lymphopenia after photon versus proton radiotherapy. The repertoire was sequenced with immunoSEQ multiplex PCR; TCRdb's copy has only in-frame clones and lacks some. The sample yields about 25,000 clones, roughly 86% seen once. Here the sequenced sample was peripheral blood, taken from a patient treated with photon-based radiotherapy. The receptors were sampled from a man between 45 and 60 years old with gastric cancer.

V gene TRBV11-1 combines with J gene TRBJ2-7; no reliable D call. Trimming pared 4 bases from V and 2 bases from J, leaving 18 bases between. The CDR3 consists of 16 residues. In germline, CDR1 is SGHAT, CDR2 FQDESV (reference sequence). This CDR3 is CASSSFKDGRAYEQYF. Here the CDR3 DNA reads TGTGCCAGCAGCTCGTTTAAGGACGGTCGGGCCTACGAGCAGTACTTC.

CDR3 nucleotide sequence: TGCGCCAGCAGCCAAGTGGGCAGGGGAGAAGGCTACACCTTC. Translation: CASSQVGRGEGYTF. The chain recombines TRBV4-1 with TRBJ1-2, with D perhaps TRBD1 (6 bases). The germline V gene has CDR1 MGHRA and CDR2 YSYEKL. Trimming pared 1 base from V and 8 bases from J, leaving 14 bases between. This CDR3 is built from 14 residues.

The chain recombines TRBV9 with TRBJ2-2, with 9 bases that match TRBD2. The CDR3 has 20 amino acids. The V segment lost 3 bases and the J segment 2 bases; nucleotides outside the gene matches: 17. CDR1 is SGDLS and CDR2 is YYNGEE in the germline V gene. This CDR3 reads CASSAQGRSPGLANTGELFF. The CDR3 DNA is TGTGCCAGCAGCGCTCAGGGACGGAGTCCGGGACTAGCTAACACCGGGGAGCTGTTTTTT.

The V gene is TRBV6-1, the J gene TRBJ2-7, with TRBD1 matching over 8 bases. This CDR3 has 15 residues. The trim removed 6 bases at V and 2 bases at J, leaving 9 bases unmatched. The germline V gene has CDR1 MNHNS and CDR2 SASEGT. The CDR3 nucleotides read TGTGCCAGCAGCCTTACAGGGGGACCGACCTACGAGCAGTACTTC. This translates into CASSLTGGPTYEQYF.

CDR3 coding DNA: TGTGCCAGCAGCTACGGGCGGAACACTGAAGCTTTCTTT. It translates to CASSYGRNTEAFF. The genes are TRBV11-3 and TRBJ1-1; no reliable D call. There are 13 residues in the CDR3. Trimming took off 4 bases at V and 1 base at J, with 7 bases between the two ends. Germline V gene data show CDR1 as SGHNT and CDR2 as YENEEA.

This clone occurred once. V gene TRBV7-3 combines with J gene TRBJ2-3, with D hard to call. Deletions cut 0 bases from V and 2 bases from J, with 9 bases between. The CDR3 is made up of 15 amino acids. The germline gives CDR1 SGHTA, CDR2 FQGTGA. The CDR3 region has the DNA TGTGCCAGCAGCTTAACGCCCTATAACACAGATACGCAGTATTTT. Its protein is CASSLTPYNTDTQYF.